A single sample is the source of the 17 T cell receptor beta chains below, sequenced in a study of blood T cell repertoires in COVID-19. The method was immunoSEQ multiplex PCR; TCRdb's version includes in-frame clones alone and lacks a portion of them. This table holds about 250,000 clones, approximately 90% found once. Sequencing used PBMCs or T cells enriched from blood (not recorded which). Receptors originate from a man aged 35 to 55 who had recovered from COVID-19.

The V and J genes are TRBV18 and TRBJ1-5; TRBD1 matches 7 bases. The CDR3 runs to 20 residues. Germline-derived CDR1 and CDR2 are KGHSH and LQKENI. Trimming cost V 3 bases and J 0 bases; bases outside gene matches: 17. The CDR3 DNA reads as TGTGCCAGCTCACCTTATAATTCGGGACAGAGTTTTCATAGCAATCAGCCCCAGCATTTT. Residues: CASSPYNSGQSFHSNQPQHF.

J is TRBJ2-7 and V is TRBV7-8; 10 bases fit TRBD2. The trim removed 4 bases at V and 0 bases at J, leaving 9 bases unmatched. The CDR3 extends over 17 amino acids. Germline loops: CDR1 SGHVS, CDR2 FQNEAQ. The CDR3 region has the DNA TGTGCCAGCAGCTCTAGAGGACTAGCGGCCTCCTCCTACGAGCAGTACTTC. Residues: CASSSRGLAASSYEQYF. Full variable domain (outside the CDR3, taken from reference TRBV7-8 and TRBJ2-7): GAGVSQSPRYKVAKRGQDVALRCDPISGHVSLFWYQQALGQGPEFLTYFQNEAQLDKSGLPSDRFFAERPEGSVSTLKIQRTQQEDSAVYLCASSSRGLAASSYEQYFGPGTRLTVT.

The gene calls are TRBV7-8 and TRBJ1-2; a possible D gene is TRBD1 (5 bases). V lost 0 bases and J lost 8, with 16 bases in between. CDR3 length: 15 amino acids. CDR1 and CDR2 from the germline V gene are SGHVS and FQNEAQ. The CDR3 coding sequence is TGTGCCAGCAGCTTAGCGTTTTCGGGGGGAGTCGGCTACACCTTC. Protein: CASSLAFSGGVGYTF.

The chain has TRBV28 and TRBJ2-1; 13 positions agree with TRBD2. Germline lookup yields CDR1 MDHEN and CDR2 SYDVKM. The junction had 7 bases not matched to a gene; V was cut back by 2 bases and J by 0 bases. CDR3 length equals 19 residues. The CDR3 DNA follows: TGTGCCAGCAGTTTAGTAATACTAGCGGGAGGGACCTCCTACAATGAGCAGTTCTTC. Residues: CASSLVILAGGTSYNEQFF.

The chain joins TRBV5-1 to TRBJ1-2; 9 bases agree with TRBD1. CDR1 is SGHRS and CDR2 is YFSETQ in the germline V gene. The CDR3 sequence is 16 residues long. Trimming removed 4 bases from V and 1 base from J; junction bases left unmatched: 8. DNA for the CDR3: TGCGCCAGCAGCACCCGGGACAGGGACTTTAACTATGGCTACACCTTC. Protein sequence: CASSTRDRDFNYGYTF.

This clone was seen only once. V and J are TRBV7-9 and TRBJ1-5; TRBD1 matches 8 bases. CDR3 size: 18 residues. V shed 2 bases and J 2 bases; nucleotides not matched to a gene: 11. From germline, CDR1 is SEHNR and CDR2 FQNEAQ (reference sequence). The CDR3 loop is CASSLKLQDRVGNQPQHF. As DNA, the CDR3 is TGTGCCAGCAGCTTAAAACTTCAGGACAGGGTGGGCAATCAGCCCCAGCATTTT.

The chain is built from TRBV9 and TRBJ2-1; TRBD2 agrees at 12 bases. CDR1 and CDR2 (germline): SGDLS, YYNGEE. This CDR3 comprises 15 residues. V lost 3 bases and J lost 7; bases outside the gene matches: 5. The CDR3 reads CASSETSGGHNEQFF. The CDR3 DNA reads TGTGCCAGCAGCGAAACTAGCGGGGGGCATAATGAGCAGTTCTTC.

This chain connects TRBV15 to TRBJ1-2; 8 bases line up with TRBD1. Trimming cost V 6 bases and J 4 bases; bases outside gene matches: 7. The CDR3 extends over 14 amino acids. Germline lookup yields CDR1 LNHNV and CDR2 YYDKDF (reference sequence). The CDR3, as DNA: TGTGCCACCAGGTGGACAGGGAGAAGCTATGGCTACACCTTC. It codes for CATRWTGRSYGYTF.

The rearrangement uses TRBV5-1 and TRBJ2-1; D may be TRBD2 (5 bases). The CDR3 is 12 residues long. V lost 0 bases and J 9 bases, leaving 7 bases between the germline ends. Germline V gene sequence: CDR1 SGHRS, CDR2 YFSETQ. The CDR3 nucleotides are TGCGCCAGCAGCTTGGGACTAACTGAGCAGTTCTTC. It encodes CASSLGLTEQFF.

J is TRBJ1-2 and V is TRBV28; TRBD1 agrees at 9 bases. V lost 5 bases to trimming and J lost 4 bases; unmatched junction nucleotides: 11. Germline CDR1 MDHEN, CDR2 SYDVKM. The CDR3 consists of 16 residues. CDR3 coding DNA: TGTGCCAGCAGTGGCGGGACAGGGATGTTGTTCTATGGCTACACCTTC. Translated: CASSGGTGMLFYGYTF.

The V and J genes are TRBV25-1 and TRBJ2-5, with a weak D call TRBD1 (7 bases). This CDR3 spans 14 amino acids. CDR1 and CDR2 (germline): MGHDK, SYGVNS. V lost 3 bases, J lost 3 bases, and 11 bases lay in between. CDR3 amino acids: CASSDTRGEETQYF. In nucleotides, the CDR3 is TGTGCCAGCAGTGACACCAGGGGGGAAGAGACCCAGTACTTC.

The CDR3 here is CASSKIAETQYF. CDR3 nucleotides: TGTGCCAGCAGCAAAATAGCAGAGACCCAGTACTTC. This rearrangement joins TRBV21-1 to TRBJ2-5; the D segment call TRBD2 is taken from the table without a DNA check. TRBV21-1 is shown as a pseudogene. CDR3 length equals 12 residues.

The genes are TRBV14 and TRBJ2-7; 8 nucleotides align to TRBD1. Germline trimming cut 4 bases from V and 3 bases from J; bases unmatched to any gene: 5. Germline assignment: CDR1 SGHDN and CDR2 FVKESK. CDR3 length: 14 residues. This chain's CDR3 is CASSPLTGDYEQYF. As DNA, the CDR3 is TGTGCCAGCAGCCCTTTGACAGGGGACTACGAGCAGTACTTC.

This clone was counted a single time. The rearrangement joins TRBV11-2 to TRBJ2-3; D remains unclear. Trimming left V 4 bases short and J 4 bases short, with 6 bases between. The length of the CDR3 is 12 residues. Germline V lookup: CDR1 SGHAT, CDR2 FQNNGV. The CDR3, as DNA: TGTGCCAGCAGCTCCCTACCAGATACGCAGTATTTT. This sequence encodes CASSSLPDTQYF.

The J gene is TRBJ2-7, the V gene TRBV27; tentatively, D is TRBD1 (5 bases). The V end lost 5 bases, the J end lost 8 bases, and 13 bases lay between the germline ends. The CDR3 is 12 residues long. CDR1 MNHEY and CDR2 SMNVEV come from the germline V gene (reference sequence). The CDR3 protein is CASSPRRGKQYF. The CDR3 DNA is TGTGCCAGCAGTCCCCGAAGGGGCAAGCAGTACTTC.

The chain joins TRBV10-3 to TRBJ2-1; 7 bases align to TRBD1. Germline V gives CDR1 ENHRY, CDR2 SYGVKD. This CDR3 comprises 14 residues. V dropped 2 bases and J dropped 4; count of bases not matched to a gene: 2. This CDR3 is CAISEGDRYNEQFF. Here the CDR3 DNA reads TGTGCCATCAGTGAGGGGGACAGATACAATGAGCAGTTCTTC.

This rearrangement joins TRBV3-1 (or the pseudogene TRBV3-2) to TRBJ1-4; D is perhaps TRBD1 (5 bases). V lost 2 bases and J lost 3, with 10 bases in between. The CDR3 covers 15 residues. CDR1 is LGHDT, CDR2 YNNKEL, per germline (reference sequence). The CDR3: CASSQQDRANEKLFF. CDR3 in DNA: TGTGCCAGCAGCCAACAAGACAGAGCTAATGAAAAACTGTTTTTT.